This T cell receptor (beta chain) stems from a study of control samples from healthy donors and cancer patients (TCRdb year 2020). The library was made by the immunoSEQ multiplex PCR assay. The table comes from immuneACCESS by way of TCRdb, which keeps in-frame sequences with V and J called. Part of the clones is missing from these tables; in studies checked, under half for an unresolved V gene and the rest for unknown reasons. This sample has about 120,000 clones in its table, and approximately 87% of those were observed once. Of the sample, roughly 12% falls within the top ten clones. The germline V gene (reference sequence) provides CDR1 GTSNPN and CDR2 SVGIG. Trimming leaves V shorter by 4 bases and J shorter by 10 bases, with the junction holding 22 bases beyond the gene matches. The CDR3 contains 18 residues, cysteine and phenylalanine counted. Only the CDR3 part of the read is kept: 54 bases, read in frame from the first base.

As regards this clone: Its antigen is currently not known. Per-nucleotide qualities are absent, and no much larger clonotype sits a single base away.

The material sequenced was blood. The sequence joins TRBV30 to TRBJ1-6; the junction holds 7 bases that match TRBD1. The clonotype originates from a young man in good health. The CDR3 here reads CAWTSRGQTIARRSPLHF. The DNA is TGTGCCTGGACTTCACGGGGACAGACCATAGCCAGGAGGTCACCCCTCCACTTT.